This T cell receptor beta chain was sequenced in a study of cytomegalovirus exposure and HLA in healthy donors (dated by TCRdb to about 2017). Broadly, across the study: An earlier analysis of under 600 of the donors reported roughly 270 Gb of sequence data and roughly 100 million unique TCR beta sequences from about 200 million T cells. Among 398 genotyped donors of the cohort, an average of 235,054 unique TCR beta nucleotide sequences were sequenced per donor, around 18% of them non-productive. Among the roughly 400 genotyped donors, approximately 77% belonged to the genetic ancestry cluster associated with self-reported Caucasian donors. Besides the first cohort of approximately 710 subjects, a separate validation cohort made up of over 95 different subjects was used. Alongside the repertoire data, information on donor age, sex, ethnicity and CMV serostatus was compiled. Four or five DR-DQ haplotypes were handled as single units for association and clustering, since linkage in the cohort was strong. About 300 gigabases of sequencing data and around 90 million unique TCR sequences made up an early release that covered several hundred HLA-typed donors. All discovery cohort repertoires had been generated on a single sequencing platform. Typing coverage varied by locus: 629-630 donors for A, B, C, DRB1 and DQB1; approximately 500 for DQA1; approximately 570 for DPA1; about 450 for DPB1. Using immunosequencing, the study profiled T cell repertoires from around 670 subjects and related those repertoires to cytomegalovirus serostatus. The aim of the study was to test whether cataloging public T cell receptors could identify signatures of past pathogen exposure. To decide whether each TCR beta V gene segment behaved as functional or pseudogenic, an earlier analysis of some 600 of the donors relied on high-throughput TCR beta sequencing. In a later genetic analysis, genome-wide SNP genotypes for about 55% of the roughly 700 donors were used, and that subset was treated as a discovery cohort. The study combined high-throughput TCR immunosequencing, statistical association of individual TCRs with disease status, and machine learning to predict cytomegalovirus infection status. A later analysis re-analyzed previously published TCR beta repertoires from about 600 donors and added high-resolution HLA genotyping to study TCR occurrence patterns. HLA typing included class I and class II loci at four-digit resolution. In the later analysis, no new phenotypic data were used to find candidate immune exposures; instead, reliance was placed on TCR beta sequences and their occurrence across donors.

The research as a whole found: In a later analysis, HLA-associated TCR beta chains were found to be more clonally expanded and to have lower generation probabilities than equally common non-associated chains. The authors suggested that the approach could potentially be extended to other disease states and immunological phenotypes. Roughly uniform sequencing depth across donors was assumed in presence/absence analyses, although this assumption may not hold. A later analysis found that most CMV-associated TCR beta chains appeared HLA-restricted, with HLA associations seemingly driven largely by CMV exposure. Across donors, most TCR sequences were observed very rarely, whereas some public TCRs were present in many individuals. Linkage disequilibrium might explain the correlated functional status among segregating V segments, but an unknown experimental factor could not be excluded. In the study, some 160 TCR beta chains were listed as associated with cytomegalovirus. Cytomegalovirus status was reported to be diagnosed by the classifier with high specificity and sensitivity in both the original and validation cohorts. In a later analysis, some 18,000 TCR beta sequences were associated with specific HLA alleles at a false discovery rate of 0.05. A cluster of highly shared sequence variants was judged likely to be a technical artifact of the sequencing pipeline. The earlier analysis of almost 600 of the donors excluded roughly 17 rarely observed V segments, including chromosome 9 orphons, because counts were too low. According to a later analysis, parvovirus B19, influenza, CMV and Epstein-Barr virus appeared linked to several top co-occurrence clusters. When HLA alleles, especially DR and DQ, strongly co-occurred, attributing TCR associations to individual alleles was difficult. Broadly in line with IMGT annotations, most TCR beta V segments showed up in productive rearrangements about 87% or about 30% of the time in an earlier analysis of 450 to 600 of the donors. A few of the identified cytomegalovirus-associated TCR beta chains were confirmed in vitro to be specific for cytomegalovirus antigens. A further reported finding was that TCR beta sequences accurately predicted the HLA-A and HLA-B alleles for most subjects in the first cohort. V-gene and J-gene trimming of TCR beta chains was associated with a missense DCLRE1C variant in a later genetic analysis, and the association was replicated in an independent cohort. Because HLA typing was missing for some donors at each locus, association tests included only the typed subset. In this cohort, only TCR beta chains were sequenced, and detectable features were limited by the absence of alpha or paired-chain data. Because the 87-base-pair reads could not distinguish some IMGT-functional V segments, including TRBV6-2 and TRBV6-3, those segments were excluded. Immune exposure information for the cohort was limited to CMV serostatus. A later genetic analysis reported fewer N-insertions in productive TCRs among donors in an Asian-associated ancestry cluster than the approximately 670-donor mean. A later analysis found that TCR association rates varied across HLA loci, with DRB1 alleles showing the most associated TCRs and HLA-C alleles the fewest.

The cohort was made up of hundreds of healthy bone marrow donors. All cohort members were sampled while nominally healthy, although unrecorded immune exposures were likely present. The donor tested CMV seropositive, placing the donor among the 289 seropositive members of the cohort. Each donor provided a peripheral blood sample, and peripheral blood mononuclear cells were used for TCR beta sequencing. Genomic DNA was extracted from the blood cell samples with the Qiagen DNeasy Blood Extraction Kit. Comments on this clone: Its antigen has not been determined. No clone much larger than this one lies a single base away; base qualities are absent.

Library construction relied on the immunoSEQ multiplex PCR assay. A mixture of 60 forward primers for TCR Vbeta segments and 13 reverse primers for TCR Jbeta segments was used in the multiplex PCR. The CDR3 region of rearranged TCR beta genes was amplified from genomic DNA by a multiplex PCR assay. The Illumina HiSeq System was used to sequence the amplified TCR beta libraries as 87-base-pair reads. Per the source publication's procedure: A later analysis counted tens of millions of unique TCR beta chains across the 600 to 850 repertoires, and about 10 million of these chains were shared by at least two donors. To remove PCR and sequencing errors, raw reads were error-corrected and collapsed into unique sequences using a nearest-neighbor algorithm that merged closely related sequences. To assign V, D and J gene segments, CDR3 sequences were aligned to IMGT reference sequences. For a sequence to be retained, at least a six-nucleotide match to both a V gene segment and a J gene segment was required. Rearrangements were called productive when the CDR3 lacked stop codons and stayed in frame with V and J; all others were non-productive. CDR3 was defined by IMGT convention, running from the second conserved V-encoded cysteine to the conserved J-encoded phenylalanine. In an earlier analysis of around 640 of the donors, sequences lacking an unambiguous match to a single V gene segment were excluded. An earlier analysis of a few hundred of the donors called V segments functional above 56.7% productive rearrangements and segregating when the between-donor standard deviation exceeded 5%. To diagnose cytomegalovirus status from the catalog of TCR beta chain sequences, a statistical classification framework was built. A later analysis assigned V and J genes by comparing TCR nucleotide sequences with IMGT/GENE-DB human TR gene sequences. A later analysis assigned CDR3 sequences and most-parsimonious VDJ recombination scenarios with the TCRdist pipeline. A later analysis defined each TCR beta chain by its CDR3 amino acid sequence plus V-gene family, and excluded reads lacking a unique V-gene family. As a way to deal with suspected cross-contamination and a sequencing artifact, a later analysis dropped hundreds of nucleotide sequences that were highly shared and had low generation probability. A later analysis calculated a clonal expansion index for each public chain from normalized within-repertoire ranks of inferred template counts. A later analysis computed generation probabilities with a VDJ recombination model fitted to out-of-frame rearrangements, and checked the results against IGoR. In a later analysis, hypergeometric tests were used to score TCR-TCR, TCR-HLA and TCR-CMV co-occurrence, with a repertoire-size bias correction applied to TCR pairs. A later analysis estimated false discovery rates by permuting HLA or CMV assignments 20 times. A later analysis grouped co-occurring TCRs with DBSCAN, adding TCRdist sequence similarity when clustering within HLA-allele-positive subsets. Repertoires with fewer than 30,000 or more than 120,000 public chains, plus five repertoires with anomalous nucleotide sharing, were excluded from co-occurrence clustering. The source is immuneACCESS, and TCRdb retained only in-frame sequences with V and J called. Part of the clones is not carried over; for the studies checked, unresolved V genes explain less than half of this, and the remainder is unexplained. Clone size and V and J calls were adopted from that table, with D and trimming inferred from the DNA. The sample yields about 150,000 clones; approximately 82% were counted once. 5% to 7.5% of the sample rests with the top ten.

V is pruned by 3 bases and J by 5 bases, leaving 2 bases of the junction without a gene match. CDR1 and CDR2 are drawn from the germline V gene: SGDLS, YYNGEE. The CDR3 has 13 amino acids, counting the end cysteine and phenylalanine. Of all the DNA, just the CDR3 is kept, 39 bases in frame from base 1. The V and J genes are TRBV9 and TRBJ1-2; the central 9 bases match TRBD1. This sequence originates from a woman aged 50 to 65 in good health and CMV-seropositive. The source material was PBMCs. The CDR3 reads CASSEGTGYGYTF. At the DNA level, the sequence is TGTGCCAGCAGCGAGGGGACAGGGTATGGCTACACCTTC.